In its sample, the clone carrying this T cell receptor (beta chain) was seen a few times. CDR3 length equals 15 residues. Germline values: CDR1 MGHRA, CDR2 YSYEKL. Trimming shortened V by 0 bases and J by 1 base, and 7 bases separated the two germline ends. These data come from a study of blood T cell repertoires in COVID-19. For the study at large: Specimens from acute and convalescent COVID-19 originated in the United States, Italy and Spain. T cells, B-cell-depleted T cells, or PBMCs provided the cDNA or gDNA that served as material.

Assay used: immunoSEQ multiplex PCR; TCRdb lists only in-frame clones, some missing. The sample records fewer than 350,000 clones, roughly nine tenths being singletons. Participant ages covered roughly 18 to 89 years across 24 US areas. Participant reports of clinical history set cohort assignment. This sequence originates from a woman between 40 and 50 years old who had recovered from COVID-19. The V gene is TRBV4-1, the J gene TRBJ1-5; no firm D call. Sequencing used PBMCs or T cells enriched from blood (not recorded which). CDR3 sequence reads: CASSQDTTSNQPQHF. The CDR3 DNA sequence: TGCGCCAGCAGCCAAGATACGACAAGCAATCAGCCCCAGCATTTT.